This TCR beta chain appears in the sequencing data of a study of cytomegalovirus exposure and HLA in healthy donors. Turning to this clone: The antigen is unknown.

Primers for the PCR totalled 60 Vbeta and 13 Jbeta. Only in-frame clones appear in the TCRdb table, and some are missing; sequencing was by immunoSEQ multiplex PCR. The sample lists some 52,000 clones, more than 65% occurring once. Germline lookup yields CDR1 MNHEY and CDR2 SVGAGI. Trimming removed 8 bases at V and 2 bases at J, with 10 bases between. This CDR3 is built from 13 residues. Study findings and constraints: A later look showed TCR association rates differing by HLA locus, highest for DRB1 and lowest for HLA-C. Several of the most significant clusters appeared linked to common viral pathogens, based on a later analysis. Most TCR sequences proved rare, with some public TCRs found in many donors. A few CMV-associated chains were confirmed in vitro to be specific for CMV antigens.

Sample: PBMCs. The TCR was taken from a woman in her forties or fifties in good health and CMV-seronegative. J is TRBJ1-3 and V is TRBV6-5; D remains ambiguous. Here the CDR3 reads CASWRPAGNTIYF. In DNA form, the CDR3 reads TGTGCCAGCTGGAGGCCCGCTGGAAACACCATATATTTT.